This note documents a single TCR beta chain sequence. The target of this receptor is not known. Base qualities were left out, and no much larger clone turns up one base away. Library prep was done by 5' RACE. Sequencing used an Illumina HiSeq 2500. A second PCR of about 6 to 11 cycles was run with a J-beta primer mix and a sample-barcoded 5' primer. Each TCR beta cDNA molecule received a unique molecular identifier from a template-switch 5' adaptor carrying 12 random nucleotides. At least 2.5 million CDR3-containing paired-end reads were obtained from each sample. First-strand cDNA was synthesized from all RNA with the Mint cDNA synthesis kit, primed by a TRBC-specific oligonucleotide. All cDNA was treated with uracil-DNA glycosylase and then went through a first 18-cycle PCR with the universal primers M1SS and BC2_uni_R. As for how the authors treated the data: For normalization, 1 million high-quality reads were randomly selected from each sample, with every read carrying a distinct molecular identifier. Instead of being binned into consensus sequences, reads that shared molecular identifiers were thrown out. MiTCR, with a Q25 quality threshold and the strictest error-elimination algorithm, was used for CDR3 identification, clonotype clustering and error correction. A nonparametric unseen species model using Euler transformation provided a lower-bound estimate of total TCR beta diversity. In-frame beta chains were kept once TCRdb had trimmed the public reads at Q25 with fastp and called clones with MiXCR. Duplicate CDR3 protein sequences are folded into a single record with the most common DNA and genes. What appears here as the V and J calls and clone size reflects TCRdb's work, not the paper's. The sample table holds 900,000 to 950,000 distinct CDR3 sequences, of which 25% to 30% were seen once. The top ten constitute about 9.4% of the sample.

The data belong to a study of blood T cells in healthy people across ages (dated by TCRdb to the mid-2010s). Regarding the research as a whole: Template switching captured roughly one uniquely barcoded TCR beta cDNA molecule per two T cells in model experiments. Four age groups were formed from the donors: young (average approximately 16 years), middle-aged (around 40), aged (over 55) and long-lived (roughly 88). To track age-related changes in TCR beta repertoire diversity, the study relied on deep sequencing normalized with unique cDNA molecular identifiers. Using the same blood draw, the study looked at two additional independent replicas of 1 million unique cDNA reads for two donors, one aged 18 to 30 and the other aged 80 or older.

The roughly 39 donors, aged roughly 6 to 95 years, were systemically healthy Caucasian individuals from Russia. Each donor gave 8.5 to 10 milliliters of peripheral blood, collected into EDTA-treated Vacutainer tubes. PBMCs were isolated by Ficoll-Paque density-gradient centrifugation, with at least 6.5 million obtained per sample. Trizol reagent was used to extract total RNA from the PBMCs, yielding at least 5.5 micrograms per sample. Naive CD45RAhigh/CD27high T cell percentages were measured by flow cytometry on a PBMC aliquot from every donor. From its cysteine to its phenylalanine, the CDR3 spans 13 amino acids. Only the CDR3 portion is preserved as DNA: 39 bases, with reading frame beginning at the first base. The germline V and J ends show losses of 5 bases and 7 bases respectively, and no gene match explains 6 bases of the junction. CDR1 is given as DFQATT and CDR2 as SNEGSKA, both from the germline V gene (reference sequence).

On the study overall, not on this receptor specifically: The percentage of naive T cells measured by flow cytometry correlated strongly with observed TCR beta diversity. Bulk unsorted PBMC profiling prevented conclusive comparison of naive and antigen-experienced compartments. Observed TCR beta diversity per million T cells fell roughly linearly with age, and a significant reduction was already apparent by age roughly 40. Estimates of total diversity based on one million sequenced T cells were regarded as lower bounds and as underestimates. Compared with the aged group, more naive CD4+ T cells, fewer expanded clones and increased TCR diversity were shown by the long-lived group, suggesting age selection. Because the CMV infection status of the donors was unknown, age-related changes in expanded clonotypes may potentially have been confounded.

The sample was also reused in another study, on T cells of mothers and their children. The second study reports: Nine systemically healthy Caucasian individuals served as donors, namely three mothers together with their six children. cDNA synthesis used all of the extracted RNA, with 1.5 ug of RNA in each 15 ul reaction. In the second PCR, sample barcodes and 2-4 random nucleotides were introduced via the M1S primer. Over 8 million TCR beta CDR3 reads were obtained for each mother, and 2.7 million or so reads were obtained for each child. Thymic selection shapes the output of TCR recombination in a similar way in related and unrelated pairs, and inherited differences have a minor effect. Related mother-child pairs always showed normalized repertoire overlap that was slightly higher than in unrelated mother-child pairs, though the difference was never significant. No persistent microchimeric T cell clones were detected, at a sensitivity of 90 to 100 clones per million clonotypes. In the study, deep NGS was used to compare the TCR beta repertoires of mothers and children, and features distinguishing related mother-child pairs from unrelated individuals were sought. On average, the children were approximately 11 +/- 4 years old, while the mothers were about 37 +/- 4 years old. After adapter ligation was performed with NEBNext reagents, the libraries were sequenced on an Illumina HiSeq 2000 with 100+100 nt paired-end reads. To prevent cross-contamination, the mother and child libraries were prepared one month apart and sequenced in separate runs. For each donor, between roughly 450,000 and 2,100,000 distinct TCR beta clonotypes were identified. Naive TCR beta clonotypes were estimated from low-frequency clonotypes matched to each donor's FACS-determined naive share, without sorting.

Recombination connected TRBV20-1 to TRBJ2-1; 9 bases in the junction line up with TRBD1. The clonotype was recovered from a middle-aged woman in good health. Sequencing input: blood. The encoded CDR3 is CSAQTTGGNEQFF. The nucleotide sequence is TGCAGTGCTCAGACGACAGGGGGAAATGAGCAGTTCTTC.